The 26 T cell receptor beta chains reported below all come from one sample, sequenced in a study of beta chain bispecific antibodies for T cell cancers. Their antigens are not known. TCRdb ran MiXCR on the 5' RACE reads and lists one entry per CDR3 protein. The table has about 20,000 distinct CDR3 sequences, approximately 2.4% seen once. Notes on the study in general: Most targeted TRBV signal came from the leukemia cell line cells, not normal T cells.

Either OKT3 anti-CD3 antibody or CD3/CD28 beads expanded T cells from blood mononuclear cells over roughly 3 days. The sequencing sample was made of healthy donor T cells cultured with leukemia cells. Every receptor here comes from a human donor in good health. Some clones in this sample may be carry-over from other donors' samples.

By its share, this clonotype is medium-sized (0.01 to 0.1%). This rearrangement joins TRBV10-3 to TRBJ2-5; the match to TRBD2 covers 15 bases. The length of the CDR3 is 20 residues. The germline V gene has CDR1 ENHRY and CDR2 SYGVKD. Trimming at V came to 4 bases and at J to 1 base, leaving 13 bases not matched to a gene. The CDR3: CAISGVHPGLAGGTQETQYF. The CDR3 DNA follows: TGTGCCATCAGTGGAGTACACCCGGGACTAGCGGGGGGCACCCAAGAGACCCAGTACTTC.

The chain combines TRBV29-1 with TRBJ2-7, with D unclear. This CDR3 spans 10 amino acids. The ends were cut back, 4 bases at V and 4 bases at J, with 5 bases in the middle. Germline V gives CDR1 SQVTM, CDR2 ANQGSEA. The CDR3 spells CSVGEYEQYF. Written as DNA, the CDR3 is TGCAGCGTTGGGGAATACGAGCAGTACTTC.

This clonotype occurred many times. This rearrangement joins TRBV2 to TRBJ2-3; perhaps D is TRBD1 or TRBD2 (5 bases each). V shed 5 bases and J shed 1 base, with 10 bases lying between them. Germline lookup yields CDR1 SNHLY and CDR2 FYNNEI. CDR3 length: 14 amino acids. The CDR3 DNA reads as TGTGCCAGCAGTTACGGGGACGGCACAGATACGCAGTATTTT. It codes for CASSYGDGTDTQYF.

This clonotype has ten or more counts. CDR3 protein: CASSLWGETYNEQFF. The CDR3 coding sequence is TGTGCCAGCAGTTTATGGGGGGAGACCTACAATGAGCAGTTCTTC. The chain is built from TRBV6-6 and TRBJ2-1, with D perhaps matching TRBD2 (6 bases). Germline assignment: CDR1 MNHNY and CDR2 SVGAGI (reference sequence). The CDR3 covers 15 residues. The V gene lost 4 bases and the J gene lost 2 bases, with 12 bases spanning the gap.

The table lists this clonotype with many counts. The chain carries TRBV19 and TRBJ2-1, with unresolved D. Trimming cost V 6 bases and J 9 bases, with 9 bases left between them. CDR1 and CDR2 (germline): LNHDA, SQIVND (reference sequence). The CDR3 runs to 11 residues. CDR3 sequence reads: CASSPLPEQFF. DNA for the CDR3: TGTGCCAGTAGCCCACTCCCTGAGCAGTTCTTC. The full variable domain, rest sourced from reference TRBV19 and TRBJ2-1, is DGGITQSPKYLFRKEGQNVTLSCEQNLNHDAMYWYRQDPGQGLRLIYYSQIVNDFQKGDIAEGYSVSREKKESFPLTVTSAQKNPTAFYLCASSPLPEQFFGPGTRLTVL.

V is TRBV20-1 and J is TRBJ2-2; D uncertain. CDR1 DFQATT and CDR2 SNEGSKA come from the germline V gene (reference sequence). Trimming stripped 0 bases from V and 4 bases from J, with 15 bases between. The CDR3 covers 16 residues. In DNA, the CDR3 is TGCAGTGCTAGAGATCGGCGGCACTTCGCCACCGGGGAGCTGTTTTTT. This codes for CSARDRRHFATGELFF.

The chain couples TRBV2 to TRBJ2-7; no clear D gene. The CDR3 is 12 residues long. V was pared by 7 bases and J by 3 bases, with 10 bases between. The germline V gene encodes CDR1 SNHLY and CDR2 FYNNEI. In DNA, the CDR3 is TGTGCCAGCACGACGGAACACTACGAGCAGTACTTC. Its protein product is CASTTEHYEQYF.

This clonotype was picked up many times. The chain uses TRBV12-3 or TRBV12-4 and TRBJ1-5; D possibly corresponds to TRBD1 (6 bases). V lost 5 bases to trimming and J lost 5 bases, with 25 bases between them. The CDR3 spans 18 residues. CDR3 DNA: TGTGCCAGCAGTGCCTATGGACAGTACGGAATGGCTGATCAGCCCCAGCATTTT. As protein: CASSAYGQYGMADQPQHF.

This clonotype was seen many times. This chain connects TRBV5-1 to TRBJ1-1; 7 bases match TRBD1. The V and J ends lost 3 bases and 1 base, in that order; junction bases with no gene match: 3. CDR1 is SGHRS and CDR2 is YFSETQ in the germline V gene. CDR3 length equals 14 residues. The CDR3 DNA reads TGCGCCAGCAGCTGGGGGACAGCGAACACTGAAGCTTTCTTT. Translated: CASSWGTANTEAFF.

This clonotype was seen repeatedly, ten times or more. The chain recombines TRBV7-9 with TRBJ2-1; D uncertain. Between the trimmed V and J ends, which lost 5 bases and 9 bases, there was a span of 11 bases. The CDR3 loop spans 12 amino acids. Germline-derived CDR1 and CDR2 are SEHNR and FQNEAQ (reference sequence). CDR3 sequence: CASSTPLGEQFF. CDR3 nucleotides: TGTGCCAGCAGCACCCCCCTGGGTGAGCAGTTCTTC.

This clonotype came up many times. The J gene is TRBJ2-3, the V gene TRBV9; 11 bases are shared with TRBD2. J lost 2 bases, V lost 4 bases, and 6 bases had no gene match. The CDR3 covers 16 residues. The germline CDR1 and CDR2 sequences are SGDLS and YYNGEE. CDR3 coding DNA: TGTGCCAGCAGCCCTAGCGGGGGGACTTACACAGATACGCAGTATTTT. It codes for CASSPSGGTYTDTQYF.

This clonotype was observed many times. The rearrangement uses TRBV27 and TRBJ2-7, with 8 nucleotides matching TRBD1. Trimming cost V 3 bases and J 5 bases; bases outside gene matches: 3. The CDR3 is 13 residues long. Germline V CDR1 and CDR2: MNHEY, SMNVEV (reference sequence). Here the CDR3 DNA reads TGTGCCAGCAGTTTGCAGGGGGCCCACGAGCAGTACTTC. Its protein is CASSLQGAHEQYF.

This clonotype appeared a few times. The chain has TRBV5-5 and TRBJ1-1; D is ambiguous. Germline CDR1 is SGHKS and CDR2 is YYEKEE (reference sequence). This CDR3 comprises 16 residues. V lost 7 bases and J 6 bases, leaving 25 bases between the germline ends. The CDR3 here is CASDFFPQFEVAEAFF. CDR3 coding DNA: TGTGCCAGCGATTTCTTCCCCCAATTTGAAGTAGCTGAAGCTTTCTTT.

This clonotype was observed at least ten times. The gene calls are TRBV6-5 and TRBJ2-1; 11 positions agree with TRBD1. There are 14 residues in the CDR3. Germline V lookup: CDR1 MNHEY, CDR2 SVGAGI. V gave up 6 bases and J gave up 6 bases; unmatched junction bases: 4. Here the CDR3 reads CASSGQGAGNEQFF. The DNA for the CDR3 is TGTGCCAGCAGCGGACAGGGGGCCGGCAATGAGCAGTTCTTC.

There are many counts of this clonotype. This rearrangement joins TRBV3-1 to TRBJ1-4; 7 positions match TRBD1. The CDR3 loop spans 16 amino acids. CDR1 and CDR2 from the germline V gene are LGHDT and YNNKEL (reference sequence). V shed 0 bases, J shed 4 bases, and the junction held 5 bases outside the gene matches. CDR3 nucleotide sequence: TGTGCCAGCAGCCAAGACCCGGGACAGAGTAATGAAAAACTGTTTTTT. Amino acid sequence: CASSQDPGQSNEKLFF.

This clonotype was counted many times. J is TRBJ1-1 and V is TRBV5-6, with 8 positions matching TRBD1. This CDR3 comprises 13 residues. After removal of 4 bases from V and 4 bases from J, the junction contained 3 bases not matched to a gene. Germline loops: CDR1 SGHDT, CDR2 YYEEEE. CDR3 DNA sequence: TGTGCCAGCAGCACAGGGGGGGTCACTGAAGCTTTCTTT. Translating it yields CASSTGGVTEAFF.

Ten or more counts support this clonotype. The chain links TRBV14 to TRBJ2-3, with 11 bases fitting TRBD2. CDR1 is SGHDN and CDR2 is FVKESK in the germline V gene. J gave up 6 bases and V 5 bases, and 13 bases lay outside the gene matches. This CDR3 comprises 17 residues. CDR3 in amino acids: CASSFVRSSGGADTQYF. The CDR3 DNA reads TGTGCCAGCAGCTTCGTCCGGAGTAGCGGGGGGGCCGATACGCAGTATTTT.

The chain has TRBV5-4 and TRBJ2-7, with D uncertain. The CDR3 runs 14 residues. Trimming stripped 4 bases from V and 3 bases from J, with 14 bases between. The germline V gene has CDR1 SGHNT and CDR2 YYREEE (reference sequence). The CDR3 sequence is CASSPVGMGYEQYF. The CDR3, as DNA: TGTGCCAGCAGCCCTGTTGGAATGGGCTACGAGCAGTACTTC.

This clonotype was seen repeatedly, ten times or more. The chain carries TRBV25-1 and TRBJ1-3, with D possibly TRBD1 on 6 matching bases. The germline V and J ends were trimmed by 0 bases and 1 base, with 13 bases remaining between them. The CDR3 length is 17 residues. Germline-derived CDR1 and CDR2 are MGHDK and SYGVNS. The CDR3 DNA sequence: TGTGCCAGCAGTGAATATCGGGGGACAAGGTCTGGAAACACCATATATTTT. It specifies CASSEYRGTRSGNTIYF.

This clonotype was seen a handful of times. The chain employs TRBV19 and TRBJ1-1; 7 bases line up with TRBD1. The CDR3 totals 15 residues. Germline trimming cut 5 bases from V and 0 bases from J; bases unmatched to any gene: 6. The germline V gene has CDR1 LNHDA and CDR2 SQIVND (reference sequence). The CDR3 bases are TGTGCCAGTAGTCCGGGACAGATCATGAACACTGAAGCTTTCTTT. Translated: CASSPGQIMNTEAFF.

The sample holds many counts of this clonotype. This chain connects TRBV7-3 to TRBJ1-1, with D hard to call. This CDR3 is 13 amino acids long. V was trimmed by 8 bases and J by 5 bases, leaving 15 bases between them. Germline assignment: CDR1 SGHTA and CDR2 FQGTGA. CDR3 DNA sequence: TGTGCCAGCGCCTCATTAGGAGGGACTGAAGCTTTCTTT. Translating it yields CASASLGGTEAFF.

This clonotype was counted many times. The chain carries TRBV25-1 and TRBJ1-1; no clear D. The CDR3 contains 17 residues. The ends were cut back, 0 bases at V and 1 base at J, with 15 bases in the middle. From germline, CDR1 is MGHDK and CDR2 SYGVNS. As DNA, the CDR3 is TGTGCCAGCAGTGAATACCCAGAAACTTATTCGAACACTGAAGCTTTCTTT. Translation: CASSEYPETYSNTEAFF.

At least ten counts were recorded for this clonotype. The gene calls are TRBV4-1 and TRBJ2-7, with D uncertain. Germline V gene sequence: CDR1 MGHRA, CDR2 YSYEKL. The CDR3 is 14 amino acids. V lost 0 bases, J lost 3 bases, and 9 bases lay in between. The CDR3 DNA follows: TGCGCCAGCAGCCAAGATCCCGGTGACTACGAGCAGTACTTC. As protein: CASSQDPGDYEQYF.

In its sample, this clonotype was seen many times. The V gene is TRBV11-2, the J gene TRBJ2-2; D perhaps matches TRBD1 (5 bases). The CDR3 extends over 16 amino acids. Germline CDR1 SGHAT, CDR2 FQNNGV. Trimming took off 5 bases at V and 5 bases at J, with 18 bases between the two ends. The CDR3 DNA is TGTGCCAGCAGCGAAGTTCAGGGATCTCTTACCGGGGAGCTGTTTTTT. Translation: CASSEVQGSLTGELFF.

Ten or more counts support this clonotype. The rearrangement joins TRBV7-2 to TRBJ2-2; 7 nucleotides match TRBD2. The germline CDR1 and CDR2 sequences are SGHTA and FQGNSA. With V trimmed by 4 bases and J by 0 bases, 8 bases remained unmatched. This CDR3 contains 17 residues. DNA for the CDR3: TGTGCCAGCAGCTCCTATTCGGGGGGAACGAACACCGGGGAGCTGTTTTTT. Its protein is CASSSYSGGTNTGELFF.

This clonotype was seen many times. V is TRBV28 and J is TRBJ2-7; D is undetermined. From germline, CDR1 is MDHEN and CDR2 SYDVKM. The length of the CDR3 is 11 residues. The V and J ends lost 8 bases and 2 bases respectively, with 7 bases between them. The CDR3 DNA follows: TGTGCCAGCTCCGGCGCCTACGAGCAGTACTTC. Residues: CASSGAYEQYF.